The clone carrying this T cell receptor beta chain appeared many times. What it recognizes is unknown. The data derive from a study of T cell repertoires in cytomegalovirus infection. On the study more broadly: It can be stated that public TCR beta signatures indicated CMV infection as well as a matching HLA type.

TCRdb re-analysed the reads in MiXCR, keeping a single row per CDR3 protein. The data hold around 770,000 distinct CDR3 sequences, with around 29% observed a single time. The CDR3 runs to 11 residues. CDR1 and CDR2 (germline): SGHTA, FQGNSA. V lost 6 bases to trimming and J lost 8 bases, with 7 bases between them. The TCR sequence derives from a human donor in good health (CMV status not recorded). Some clones in this sample may be carry-over from other donors' samples. The chain links TRBV7-2 to TRBJ1-4, with D unclear. Sequenced material: cultured CD8+ T cells from PBMCs, taken from culture after CMV antigen stimulation. The CDR3 bases are TGTGCCAGCAGGGCCGGAGAAAAACTGTTTTTT. Its translation: CASRAGEKLFF.